The 18 T cell receptor beta chains in this list originate from one sample, sequenced in a study of CD8 T cells in Susac syndrome. RNA totalling roughly 0.45 to 1 ug underwent reverse transcription with random hexamers. One entry per CDR3 protein, called by TCRdb with MiXCR from the immunoSEQ multiplex PCR reads. The table includes 300,000 or so distinct CDR3 sequences, under 95% detected once. Sequenced material: CD4+ T cells from PBMCs. These receptor sequences come from a human donor with multiple sclerosis.

The chain joins TRBV9 to TRBJ2-7, with unresolved D. Trimming cost V 4 bases and J 1 base, with 15 bases left between them. Germline loops: CDR1 SGDLS, CDR2 YYNGEE. The CDR3 sequence is 15 residues long. The CDR3 here is CASSPYLGRSYEQYF. The CDR3 region has the DNA TGTGCCAGCAGCCCGTACCTGGGCAGATCCTACGAGCAGTACTTC.

The chain is built from TRBV9 and TRBJ1-5; D is unresolved. The ends were cut back, 4 bases at V and 4 bases at J, with 12 bases in the middle. The germline CDR1 and CDR2 sequences are SGDLS and YYNGEE. CDR3 size: 14 residues. CDR3: CASSFSGENQPQHF. The DNA of the CDR3 is TGTGCCAGCAGCTTTAGTGGCGAAAATCAGCCCCAGCATTTT.

The genes are TRBV7-9 and TRBJ2-5; D perhaps matches TRBD1 (5 bases). The CDR3 totals 14 residues. V was trimmed by 5 bases and J by 3 bases, leaving 13 bases between them. The germline V gene encodes CDR1 SEHNR and CDR2 FQNEAQ (reference sequence). The CDR3 region is CASSLGVWEETQYF. CDR3 nucleotide sequence: TGTGCCAGCAGCCTAGGGGTGTGGGAAGAGACCCAGTACTTC.

The chain uses TRBV15 and TRBJ2-6, with a tentative D call TRBD1 (5 bases). V was cut by 1 base and J by 4 bases, with 11 bases left in between. Germline values: CDR1 LNHNV, CDR2 YYDKDF (reference sequence). This CDR3 has 16 residues. Here the CDR3 DNA reads TGTGCCACCAGCAGAGGGGGCCCCCGAGGGGCCAACGTCCTGACTTTC. Protein sequence: CATSRGGPRGANVLTF.

The V gene is TRBV4-3, the J gene TRBJ2-1, with 9 positions matching TRBD2. CDR3 length: 19 residues. Germline CDR1 and CDR2: LGHNA and YSLEER. Unmatched junction bases numbered 12, after V lost 1 base and J lost 2 bases. In DNA, the CDR3 is TGCGCCAGCAGCCAAGTTAAGGCGGGAGGGGGGTGGGCCTACAATGAGCAGTTCTTC. Its translation: CASSQVKAGGGWAYNEQFF.

V usage is TRBV5-1 and J usage is TRBJ2-6; no clear D. CDR3 length: 16 residues. Germline lookup yields CDR1 SGHRS and CDR2 YFSETQ. V was trimmed by 4 bases and J by 4 bases, leaving 15 bases between them. CDR3 DNA sequence: TGCGCCAGCAGCGTCCCGTACGTCCGGGGGGCCAACGTCCTGACTTTC. The encoded protein is CASSVPYVRGANVLTF.

To note about this clonotype: The junction departs from the called germline gene at one end, perhaps through a read error. The chain recombines TRBV6-1 with TRBJ1-4; D remains unclear. Germline V gives CDR1 MNHNS, CDR2 SASEGT. CDR3 size: 18 residues. The CDR3 is CASSDRRSYGATSEKLFF. DNA for the CDR3: TGTGCCAGCAGTGATCGGCGTTCATACGGTGCAACTAGTGAAAAACTGTTTTTT.

V usage is TRBV24-1 and J usage is TRBJ2-2; tentatively, D is TRBD1 (6 bases). In germline, CDR1 is KGHDR, CDR2 SFDVKD. The CDR3 has 13 residues. Trimming removed 10 bases at V and 5 bases at J, with 13 bases between. The CDR3 coding sequence is TGTGCCACAGCGACAGGATCGACCGGGGAGCTGTTTTTT. Amino acids: CATATGSTGELFF.

Here the CDR3 DNA reads TGTGCCAGCAGCGCTGGGTCCCAAGAGACCCAGTACTTC. Its translation: CASSAGSQETQYF. The chain recombines TRBV9 with TRBJ2-5; D remains ambiguous. CDR1 and CDR2 from the germline V gene are SGDLS and YYNGEE. Trimming took 3 bases from V and 1 from J, leaving 7 bases between them. The CDR3 totals 13 residues.

The J gene is TRBJ1-2, the V gene TRBV20-1; D gene unclear. The CDR3 length is 15 residues. CDR1 is DFQATT and CDR2 is SNEGSKA in the germline V gene (reference sequence). V lost 0 bases, J lost 0 bases, and 11 bases lay in between. The CDR3 loop reads CSARDPPPTNYGYTF. DNA for the CDR3: TGCAGTGCTAGAGATCCCCCCCCTACTAACTATGGCTACACCTTC.

The chain recombines TRBV6-5 with TRBJ2-7, with 8 bases matching TRBD2. Trimming took 6 bases from V and 2 from J; bases not matched to a gene: 9. CDR1 MNHEY and CDR2 SVGAGI come from the germline V gene. The CDR3 sequence is 15 residues long. CDR3 loop: CASRGITSGPYEQYF. DNA for the CDR3: TGTGCCAGCAGGGGGATAACTAGCGGACCCTACGAGCAGTACTTC.

The CDR3 sequence is CASRGLRDSPLHF. DNA for the CDR3: TGTGCCAGCAGGGGACTCCGGGATTCACCCCTCCACTTT. V usage is TRBV7-2 and J usage is TRBJ1-6, with D perhaps matching TRBD1 (5 bases). The germline CDR1 and CDR2 sequences are SGHTA and FQGNSA. Trimming took 6 bases from V and 8 from J, leaving 11 bases between them. This CDR3 spans 13 amino acids.

V is TRBV20-1 and J is TRBJ2-5; D is unclear. CDR1 DFQATT and CDR2 SNEGSKA come from the germline V gene (reference sequence). With 2 bases removed from V and 9 bases from J, the gap between germline ends came to 19 bases. This CDR3 contains 14 residues. CDR3 coding DNA: TGCAGTGCTAGACTCGGGCCTACGGTGACCGCCCAGTACTTC. It is translated as CSARLGPTVTAQYF.

This chain joins TRBV20-1 and TRBJ2-2; D perhaps matches TRBD1 (5 bases). The CDR3 runs to 15 residues. Trimming removed 3 bases from V and 4 bases from J, with 15 bases in between. Germline assignment: CDR1 DFQATT and CDR2 SNEGSKA (reference sequence). CDR3 bases: TGCAGTGCTAGGACCCAAAATGGGGCCACCGGGGAGCTGTTTTTT. Protein sequence: CSARTQNGATGELFF.

The V call is TRBV20-1, the J call TRBJ2-1; D unclear. CDR3 length: 12 residues. Germline V gene data show CDR1 as DFQATT and CDR2 as SNEGSKA (reference sequence). Trimming pared 3 bases from V and 4 bases from J, leaving 7 bases between. The CDR3 nucleotides read TGCAGTGCTAGTGTTAGGTACAATGAGCAGTTCTTC. Amino acid sequence: CSASVRYNEQFF.

V gene TRBV29-1 combines with J gene TRBJ1-2; D is unresolved. The germline gives CDR1 SQVTM, CDR2 ANQGSEA. CDR3 size: 13 residues. V was pared by 2 bases and J by 6 bases, with 13 bases between. CDR3 sequence reads: CSVEKVRGDGYTF. CDR3 nucleotide sequence: TGCAGCGTTGAAAAGGTACGGGGTGATGGCTACACCTTC. The complete variable domain, with remaining parts taken from reference TRBV29-1 and TRBJ1-2, reads SAVISQKPSRDICQRGTSLTIQCQVDSQVTMMFWYRQQPGQSLTLIATANQGSEATYESGFVIDKFPISRPNLTFSTLTVSNMSPEDSSIYLCSVEKVRGDGYTFGSGTRLTVV.

J is TRBJ2-5 and V is TRBV12-3 or TRBV12-4; D may match TRBD1 or TRBD2 (5 bases each). The ends were cut back, 6 bases at V and 1 base at J, with 12 bases in the middle. The CDR3 loop spans 14 amino acids. In DNA form, the CDR3 reads TGTGCCAGCAGCCCGCTAGGGACCCAAGAGACCCAGTACTTC. Protein product: CASSPLGTQETQYF.

This chain connects TRBV6-5 to TRBJ1-2; tentative D call: TRBD1 (6 bases). The germline V gene encodes CDR1 MNHEY and CDR2 SVGAGI. Trimming shortened V by 6 bases and J by 9 bases, and 17 bases separated the two germline ends. The CDR3 is 13 residues long. CDR3 protein: CASSPPGQTSYTF. In nucleotides, the CDR3 is TGTGCCAGCAGCCCCCCGGGACAAACGAGCTACACCTTC.